The T cell receptor beta chain under discussion was sequenced for a study of blood T cells in healthy people across ages. Study details: About one barcoded beta molecule per two T cells came from capture by template switching.

Germline assignment: CDR1 SGDLS and CDR2 YYNGEE. Trimming took 0 bases from V and 4 from J, leaving 10 bases between them. CDR3 size: 15 residues. The study, taken as a whole, reports: Naive T cell percentage and TCR beta diversity correlated strongly.

Turning to this clonotype: The antigen is not known.

With a J-beta primer mix and a sample-barcoded 5' primer, a second PCR ran roughly 6 to 11 cycles. TCRdb re-called the 5' RACE reads through MiXCR, storing one row per CDR3 protein. The sample has about 900,000 distinct CDR3 sequences, approximately 59% seen once; the top ten hold roughly 26%. The donors, all healthy, were Caucasians living in Russia, aged roughly 6 to 100. Samples each yielded at least 5 micrograms of total RNA. This sequence originates from a man in his thirties or forties in good health. The chain carries TRBV9 and TRBJ1-4, with a tentative D call TRBD1 (5 bases). Sample: blood. The CDR3 region has the DNA TGTGCCAGCAGCGTAGATGGGGGTATTAATGAAAAACTGTTTTTT. Translation: CASSVDGGINEKLFF.